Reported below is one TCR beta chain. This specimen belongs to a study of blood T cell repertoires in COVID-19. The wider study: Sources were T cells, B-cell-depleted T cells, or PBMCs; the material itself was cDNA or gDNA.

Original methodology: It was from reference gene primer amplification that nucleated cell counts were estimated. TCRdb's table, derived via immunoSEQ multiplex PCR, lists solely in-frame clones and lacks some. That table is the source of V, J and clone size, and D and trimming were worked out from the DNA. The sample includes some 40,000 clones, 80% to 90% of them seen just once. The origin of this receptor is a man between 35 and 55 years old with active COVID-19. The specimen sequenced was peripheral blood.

The CDR3 sequence is CASSYLAGEGNEQFF. The CDR3 region has the DNA TGTGCCAGCAGTTATCTAGCGGGAGAGGGGAATGAGCAGTTCTTC. This chain links TRBV6-2 or TRBV6-3 with TRBJ2-1; 10 bases map to TRBD2. Germline CDR1 is MNHEY and CDR2 is SVGEGT. The length of the CDR3 is 15 residues. Losses at the gene ends were 3 bases for V and 7 bases for J; bases not matched to a gene: 6.